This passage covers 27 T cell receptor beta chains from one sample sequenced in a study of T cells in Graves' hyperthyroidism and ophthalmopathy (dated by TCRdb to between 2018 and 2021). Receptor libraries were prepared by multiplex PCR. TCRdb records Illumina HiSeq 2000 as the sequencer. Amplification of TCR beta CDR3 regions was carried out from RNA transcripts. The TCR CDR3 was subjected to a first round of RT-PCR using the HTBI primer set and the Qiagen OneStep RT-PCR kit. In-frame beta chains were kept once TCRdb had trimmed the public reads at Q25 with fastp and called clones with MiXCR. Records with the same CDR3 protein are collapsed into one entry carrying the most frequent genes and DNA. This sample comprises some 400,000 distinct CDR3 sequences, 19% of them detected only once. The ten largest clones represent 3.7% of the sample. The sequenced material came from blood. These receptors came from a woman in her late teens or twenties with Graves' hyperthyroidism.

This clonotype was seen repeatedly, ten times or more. The CDR3 bases are TGTGCCTGGACCGGGACTGTTACCTACGAGCAGTACTTC. Translated: CAWTGTVTYEQYF. The chain joins TRBV30 to TRBJ2-7; D perhaps matches TRBD2 (6 bases). V was shortened by 4 bases and J by 2 bases, with 12 bases between the two germline ends. The germline V gene encodes CDR1 GTSNPN and CDR2 SVGIG (reference sequence). The CDR3 contains 13 residues.

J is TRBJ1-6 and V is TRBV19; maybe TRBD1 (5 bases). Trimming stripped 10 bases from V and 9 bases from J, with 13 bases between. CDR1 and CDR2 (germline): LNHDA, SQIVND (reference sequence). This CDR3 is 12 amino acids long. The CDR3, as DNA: TGTGCCACTAGGGACGAATTTTCACCCCTCCACTTT. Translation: CATRDEFSPLHF. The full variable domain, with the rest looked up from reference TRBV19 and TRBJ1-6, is DGGITQSPKYLFRKEGQNVTLSCEQNLNHDAMYWYRQDPGQGLRLIYYSQIVNDFQKGDIAEGYSVSREKKESFPLTVTSAQKNPTAFYLCATRDEFSPLHFGNGTRLTVT.

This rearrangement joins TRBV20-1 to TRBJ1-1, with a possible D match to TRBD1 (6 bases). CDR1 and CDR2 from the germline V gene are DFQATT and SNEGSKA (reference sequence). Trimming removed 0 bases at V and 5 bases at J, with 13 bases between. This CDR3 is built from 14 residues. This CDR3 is CSARDAQGRTEAFF. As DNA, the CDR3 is TGCAGTGCTAGAGATGCGCAGGGGCGGACTGAAGCTTTCTTT.

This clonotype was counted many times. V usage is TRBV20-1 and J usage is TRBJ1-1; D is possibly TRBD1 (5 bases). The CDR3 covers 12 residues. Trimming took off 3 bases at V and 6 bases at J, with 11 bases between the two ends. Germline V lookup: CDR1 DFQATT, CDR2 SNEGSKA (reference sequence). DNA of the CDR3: TGCAGTGCTAGTGGAGGGGTAGCTGAAGCTTTCTTT. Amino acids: CSASGGVAEAFF.

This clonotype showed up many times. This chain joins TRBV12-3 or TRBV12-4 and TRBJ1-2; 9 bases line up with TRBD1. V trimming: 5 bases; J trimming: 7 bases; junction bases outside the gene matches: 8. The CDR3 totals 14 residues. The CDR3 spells CASSLQGAQGGYTF. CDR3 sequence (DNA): TGTGCCAGCAGTCTACAGGGGGCGCAGGGTGGCTACACCTTC.

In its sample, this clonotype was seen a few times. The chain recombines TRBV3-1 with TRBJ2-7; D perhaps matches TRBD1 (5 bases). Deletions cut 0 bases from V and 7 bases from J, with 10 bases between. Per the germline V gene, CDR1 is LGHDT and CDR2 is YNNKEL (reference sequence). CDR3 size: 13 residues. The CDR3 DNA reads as TGTGCCAGCAGCCAAGACCTTAAGGGGGAGCAGTACTTC. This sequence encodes CASSQDLKGEQYF.

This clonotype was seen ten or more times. The CDR3: CSASVRGNTGELFF. CDR3 sequence (DNA): TGCAGTGCTAGCGTTAGAGGGAACACCGGGGAGCTGTTTTTT. The chain uses TRBV20-1 and TRBJ2-2; no firm D call. V lost 3 bases and J 1 base, leaving 9 bases between the germline ends. CDR3 size: 14 residues. Germline V gene sequence: CDR1 DFQATT, CDR2 SNEGSKA (reference sequence).

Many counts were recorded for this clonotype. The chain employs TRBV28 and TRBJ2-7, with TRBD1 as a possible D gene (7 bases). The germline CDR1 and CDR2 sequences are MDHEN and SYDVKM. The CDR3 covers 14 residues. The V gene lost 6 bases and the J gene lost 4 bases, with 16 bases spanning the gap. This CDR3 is CASREGAPRYEQYF. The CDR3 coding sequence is TGTGCCAGCAGGGAGGGGGCTCCTAGATACGAGCAGTACTTC.

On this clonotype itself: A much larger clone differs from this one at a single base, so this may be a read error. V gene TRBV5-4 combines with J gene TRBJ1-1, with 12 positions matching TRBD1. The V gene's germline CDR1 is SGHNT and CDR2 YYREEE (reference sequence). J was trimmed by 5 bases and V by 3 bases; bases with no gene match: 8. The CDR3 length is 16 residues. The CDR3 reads CASSSGTGGERTEAFF. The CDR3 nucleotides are TGTGCCAGCAGCTCCGGGACAGGGGGCGAGAGAACTGAAGCTTTCTTT.

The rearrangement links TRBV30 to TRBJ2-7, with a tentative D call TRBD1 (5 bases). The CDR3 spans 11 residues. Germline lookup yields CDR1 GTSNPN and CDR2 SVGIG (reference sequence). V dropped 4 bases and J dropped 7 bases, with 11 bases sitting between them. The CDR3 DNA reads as TGTGCCTGGATACACCAGGGAGAGCAGTACTTC. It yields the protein CAWIHQGEQYF.

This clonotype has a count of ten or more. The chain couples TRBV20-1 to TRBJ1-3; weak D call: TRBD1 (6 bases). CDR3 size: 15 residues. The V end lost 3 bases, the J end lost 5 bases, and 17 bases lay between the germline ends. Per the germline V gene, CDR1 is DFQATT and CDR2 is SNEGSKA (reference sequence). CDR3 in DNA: TGCAGTGCTAGCCGAACCTCAGGGGATAGAAACACCATATATTTT. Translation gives CSASRTSGDRNTIYF.

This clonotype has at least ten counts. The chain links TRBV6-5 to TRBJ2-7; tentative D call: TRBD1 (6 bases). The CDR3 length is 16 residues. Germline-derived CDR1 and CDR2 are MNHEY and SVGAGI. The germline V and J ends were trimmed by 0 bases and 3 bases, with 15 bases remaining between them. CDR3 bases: TGTGCCAGCAGTTACTCGACGGCTAAAGGGGGCTACGAGCAGTACTTC. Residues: CASSYSTAKGGYEQYF.

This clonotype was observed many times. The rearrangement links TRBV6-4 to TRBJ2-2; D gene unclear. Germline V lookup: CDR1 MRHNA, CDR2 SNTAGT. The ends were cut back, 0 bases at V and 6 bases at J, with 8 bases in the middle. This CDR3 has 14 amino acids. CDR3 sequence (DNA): TGTGCCAGCAGTGACTCGGGTTTTCCCGGGGAGCTGTTTTTT. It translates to CASSDSGFPGELFF.

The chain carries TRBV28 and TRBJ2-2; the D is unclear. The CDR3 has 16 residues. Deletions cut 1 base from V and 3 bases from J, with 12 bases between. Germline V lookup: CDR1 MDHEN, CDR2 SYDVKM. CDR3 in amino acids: CASSLLSITDTGELFF. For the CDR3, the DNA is TGTGCCAGCAGTTTATTAAGTATTACAGACACCGGGGAGCTGTTTTTT.

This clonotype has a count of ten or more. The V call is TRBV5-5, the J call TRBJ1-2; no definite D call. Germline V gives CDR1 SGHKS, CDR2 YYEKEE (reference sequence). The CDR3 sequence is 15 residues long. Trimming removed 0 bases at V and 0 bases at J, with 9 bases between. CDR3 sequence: CASSLGANPNYGYTF. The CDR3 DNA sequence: TGTGCCAGCAGCTTGGGGGCCAACCCTAACTATGGCTACACCTTC.

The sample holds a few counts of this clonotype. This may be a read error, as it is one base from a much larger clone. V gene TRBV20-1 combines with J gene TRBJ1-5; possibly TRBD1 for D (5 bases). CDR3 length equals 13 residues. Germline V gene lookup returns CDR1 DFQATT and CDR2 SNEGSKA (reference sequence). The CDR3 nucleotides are TGCAGTGCTAGGGGGGAGAGCAATCAGCCCCTGCATTTT. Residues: CSARGESNQPLHF.

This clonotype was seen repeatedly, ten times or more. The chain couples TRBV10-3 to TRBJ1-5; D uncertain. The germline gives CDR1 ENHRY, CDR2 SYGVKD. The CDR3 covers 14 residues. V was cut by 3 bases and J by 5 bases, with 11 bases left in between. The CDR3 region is CAISEHQEDQPQHF. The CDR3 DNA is TGTGCCATCAGTGAACACCAGGAAGATCAGCCCCAGCATTTT.

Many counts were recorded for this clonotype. The CDR3 here is CASSSSSWGTTYGYTF. The CDR3 region has the DNA TGTGCCAGCAGTTCCAGTTCATGGGGTACCACCTATGGCTACACCTTC. This chain uses TRBV11-3 with TRBJ1-2; D gene ambiguous. Trimming removed 6 bases from V and 4 bases from J, with 21 bases in between. Per the germline V gene, CDR1 is SGHNT and CDR2 is YENEEA. The CDR3 runs to 16 residues.

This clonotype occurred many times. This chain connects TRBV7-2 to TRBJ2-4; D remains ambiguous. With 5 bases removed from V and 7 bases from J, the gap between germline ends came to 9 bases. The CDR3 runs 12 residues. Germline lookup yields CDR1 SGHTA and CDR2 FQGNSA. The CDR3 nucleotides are TGTGCCAGCAGCACCGATGCTAACATTCAGTACTTC. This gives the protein CASSTDANIQYF.

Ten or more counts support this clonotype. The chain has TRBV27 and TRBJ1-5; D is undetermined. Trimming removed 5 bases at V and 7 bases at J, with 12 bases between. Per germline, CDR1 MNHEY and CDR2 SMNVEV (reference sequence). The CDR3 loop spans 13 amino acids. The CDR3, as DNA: TGTGCCAGCAGTCCCGCGGGAAGACAGCCCCAGCATTTT. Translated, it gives CASSPAGRQPQHF.

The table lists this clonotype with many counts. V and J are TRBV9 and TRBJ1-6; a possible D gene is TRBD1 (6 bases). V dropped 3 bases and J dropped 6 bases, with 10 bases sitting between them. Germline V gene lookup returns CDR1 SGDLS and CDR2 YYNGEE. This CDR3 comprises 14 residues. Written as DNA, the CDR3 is TGTGCCAGCAGCGGGGGACACATTAATTCACCCCTCCACTTT. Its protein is CASSGGHINSPLHF.

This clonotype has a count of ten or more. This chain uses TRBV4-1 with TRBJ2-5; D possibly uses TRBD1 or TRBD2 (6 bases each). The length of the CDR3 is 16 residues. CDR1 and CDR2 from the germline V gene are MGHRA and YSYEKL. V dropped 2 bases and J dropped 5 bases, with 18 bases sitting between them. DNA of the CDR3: TGCGCCAGCAGCCAACGAATCCCGAGGGGGGTCGAGACCCAGTACTTC. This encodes CASSQRIPRGVETQYF.

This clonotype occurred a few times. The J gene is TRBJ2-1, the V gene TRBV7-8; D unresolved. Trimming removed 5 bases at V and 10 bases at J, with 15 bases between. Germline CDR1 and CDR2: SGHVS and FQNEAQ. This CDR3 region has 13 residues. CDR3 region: CASSQRPGWEQFF. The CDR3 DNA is TGTGCCAGCAGCCAGAGGCCCGGTTGGGAGCAGTTCTTC.

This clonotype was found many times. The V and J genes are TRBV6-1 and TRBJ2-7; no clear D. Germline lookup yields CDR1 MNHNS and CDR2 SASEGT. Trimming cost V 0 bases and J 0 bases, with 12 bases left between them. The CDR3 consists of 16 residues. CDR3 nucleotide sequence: TGTGCCAGCAGTGAAGCGGTAAGGACCTTCTCCTACGAGCAGTACTTC. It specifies CASSEAVRTFSYEQYF.

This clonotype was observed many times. For the CDR3, the DNA is TGTGCCAGCAGTTTTGGGCGGTTAGGGACCCAGTACTTC. It codes for CASSFGRLGTQYF. The chain uses TRBV12-3 or TRBV12-4 and TRBJ2-5; no reliable D call. The CDR3 loop spans 13 amino acids. V was cut by 3 bases and J by 7 bases, with 12 bases left in between.

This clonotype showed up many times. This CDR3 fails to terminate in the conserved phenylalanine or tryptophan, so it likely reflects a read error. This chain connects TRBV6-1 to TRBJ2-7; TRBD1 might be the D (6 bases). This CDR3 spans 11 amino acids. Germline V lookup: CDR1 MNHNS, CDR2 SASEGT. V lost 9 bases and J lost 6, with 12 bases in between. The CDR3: CASHFRGEQYL. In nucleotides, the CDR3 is TGTGCCAGTCATTTCAGGGGCGAGCAGTACCTC.

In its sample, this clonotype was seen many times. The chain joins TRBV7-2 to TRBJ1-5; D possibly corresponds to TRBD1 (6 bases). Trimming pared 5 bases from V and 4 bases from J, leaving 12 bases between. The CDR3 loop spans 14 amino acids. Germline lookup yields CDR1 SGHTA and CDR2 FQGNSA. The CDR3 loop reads CASSGTGLNQPQHF. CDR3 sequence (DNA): TGTGCCAGCAGCGGCACAGGGTTAAATCAGCCCCAGCATTTT.